The 11 T cell receptor beta chains below come from one sample, sequenced in a study of T-cell reconstitution after alpha-beta-depleted transplantation in children (dated by TCRdb to the mid-2010s). Preparation of the library involved PCR. The reads were generated on an Illumina HiSeq 2500. Molecular barcoding was employed in the preparation of TCR libraries, with unique molecular identifiers being used to normalize TCRbeta repertoire quantification. TCRdb redid the processing of the public reads, applying fastp at Q25 and MiXCR, and retained in-frame beta chains. Merged by CDR3 protein, the rows form single entries marked with the most common genes and DNA. The sample data list 350,000 to 450,000 distinct CDR3 sequences, and about a fifth of these were observed just once. Around 4% of the sample rests with the top ten. Sequencing used PBMCs from the stem cell graft donor, obtained from the stem cell graft. These receptors originate from a human donor who donated a stem cell graft to a child with acute myeloid leukemia.

The V call is TRBV4-3, the J call TRBJ2-1, with D perhaps being TRBD1 or TRBD2 (6 bases each). The germline CDR1 and CDR2 sequences are LGHNA and YSLEER. The length of the CDR3 is 15 residues. Trimming stripped 0 bases from V and 9 bases from J, with 15 bases between. The CDR3 loop reads CASSQEEEGVGEQFF. The CDR3 nucleotides read TGCGCCAGCAGCCAAGAAGAGGAGGGGGTTGGTGAGCAGTTCTTC.

This clonotype was detected many times. V usage is TRBV20-1 and J usage is TRBJ2-7, with no clear D. V was pared by 1 base and J by 0 bases, with 10 bases between. The germline gives CDR1 DFQATT, CDR2 SNEGSKA (reference sequence). The CDR3 covers 14 residues. CDR3 sequence (DNA): TGCAGTGCTAGAGTCCCGGGCAGCTCCTACGAGCAGTACTTC. Its protein product is CSARVPGSSYEQYF.

V is TRBV29-1 and J is TRBJ2-6; perhaps TRBD1 as D (5 bases). This CDR3 contains 16 residues. Trimming took off 0 bases at V and 0 bases at J, with 9 bases between the two ends. Germline V gene sequence: CDR1 SQVTM, CDR2 ANQGSEA. In DNA, the CDR3 is TGCAGCGTTGAAGATGCCAGGGCCTCTGGGGCCAACGTCCTGACTTTC. Amino acid sequence: CSVEDARASGANVLTF. The entire variable domain, with the rest obtained from reference TRBV29-1 and TRBJ2-6, is as follows: SAVISQKPSRDICQRGTSLTIQCQVDSQVTMMFWYRQQPGQSLTLIATANQGSEATYESGFVIDKFPISRPNLTFSTLTVSNMSPEDSSIYLCSVEDARASGANVLTFGAGSRLTVL.

This clonotype turned up a few times. The chain couples TRBV7-2 to TRBJ1-1; 7 bases match TRBD1. The CDR3 spans 12 residues. From germline, CDR1 is SGHTA and CDR2 FQGNSA. Unmatched junction bases numbered 3, after V lost 1 base and J lost 10 bases. The CDR3 loop is CASSLDTGAAFF. CDR3 coding DNA: TGTGCCAGCAGCTTAGACACAGGGGCAGCTTTCTTT.

The CDR3 region has the DNA TGTGCCAGCAGCCTCCGGACTAGCGGGACCCATGAGCAGTTCTTC. Encoded protein: CASSLRTSGTHEQFF. The V gene is TRBV7-9, the J gene TRBJ2-1, with TRBD2 matching over 12 bases. J was trimmed by 8 bases and V by 5 bases; bases with no gene match: 7. The CDR3 is 15 amino acids. Germline CDR1 reads SEHNR; CDR2 reads FQNEAQ (reference sequence).

This clonotype occurred a few times. The V and J genes are TRBV20-1 and TRBJ2-5, with 9 positions matching TRBD2. The germline gives CDR1 DFQATT, CDR2 SNEGSKA (reference sequence). Unmatched junction bases numbered 8, after V lost 4 bases and J lost 8 bases. The CDR3 is 13 amino acids. The CDR3 loop is CSAITRAGGTQYF. In nucleotides, the CDR3 is TGCAGTGCTATCACCCGAGCGGGAGGAACCCAGTACTTC.

This chain links TRBV20-1 with TRBJ2-1; the D gene is possibly TRBD1 (6 bases). V gave up 5 bases and J gave up 6 bases, with 17 bases separating them. From germline, CDR1 is DFQATT and CDR2 SNEGSKA (reference sequence). The CDR3 spans 14 residues. The CDR3 reads CSAPHPRTVNEQFF. The CDR3 bases are TGCAGTGCTCCCCACCCCAGGACAGTCAATGAGCAGTTCTTC.

The rearrangement links TRBV12-3 or TRBV12-4 to TRBJ2-5, with 8 bases aligning to TRBD1. CDR3 length: 16 residues. Unmatched junction bases numbered 15, after V lost 5 bases and J lost 7 bases. CDR3 nucleotide sequence: TGTGCCAGCAGTCCACCGACAGGGGTTGGGATCGGGACCCAGTACTTC. Translated: CASSPPTGVGIGTQYF.

In its sample, this clonotype was seen many times. This chain uses TRBV20-1 with TRBJ2-1; TRBD2 is a possible D gene (6 bases). V was clipped by 5 bases and J by 9 bases, with 11 bases between them. Germline V gene sequence: CDR1 DFQATT, CDR2 SNEGSKA (reference sequence). CDR3 length: 11 amino acids. Written as DNA, the CDR3 is TGCAGTGCTGAACCCGGGAGTGAGCAGTTCTTC. As protein: CSAEPGSEQFF.

Only a few counts were recorded for this clonotype. The CDR3 is CASSLGLGMETQYF. Here the CDR3 DNA reads TGTGCCAGCAGCTTGGGACTAGGTATGGAGACCCAGTACTTC. This rearrangement joins TRBV7-2 to TRBJ2-5; TRBD2 matches 8 bases. The CDR3 sequence is 14 residues long. Germline trimming cut 3 bases from V and 5 bases from J; bases unmatched to any gene: 5. Germline V CDR1 and CDR2: SGHTA, FQGNSA. Complete variable domain (other parts from reference TRBV7-2 and TRBJ2-5): GAGVSQSPSNKVTEKGKDVELRCDPISGHTALYWYRQSLGQGLEFLIYFQGNSAPDKSGLPSDRFSAERTGGSVSTLTIQRTQQEDSAVYLCASSLGLGMETQYFGPGTRLLVL.

The CDR3: CASSPQRSSGEAFF. CDR3 DNA: TGTGCCAGCTCACCACAGAGGTCGTCAGGGGAAGCTTTCTTT. V usage is TRBV18 and J usage is TRBJ1-1; a possible D gene is TRBD1 (5 bases). The CDR3 totals 14 residues. V lost 1 base and J 8 bases, leaving 14 bases between the germline ends. Germline CDR1 is KGHSH and CDR2 is LQKENI.